The clone carrying this T cell receptor beta chain turned up a few times. This specimen comes from a study of low-dose radiotherapy and immunotherapy resistance in tumors. Study overall: With fractions of 0.5 Gy given every 2 weeks, Cohort 1 accumulated a total of 6.5 Gy.

Primers used for first-strand cDNA, a TRAV- and TRBV-specific set, covered both alpha and beta chains. A roughly 22-cycle PCR with a constant-region primer and V-primer adapter amplified TCRs. mRNA that had been isolated underwent amplification through in vitro transcription. TCRdb passed the reads through MiXCR, listing each CDR3 protein once. The table records about 10,000 distinct CDR3 sequences, less than 60% of them present only once. This receptor was taken from a human donor with advanced metastatic prostate, ovarian, gallbladder or colorectal cancer (not recorded which). This table probably holds off-target reads from a library built for another chain.

The CDR3 region has the DNA TGTGCCAGCAGCCTCGGACTAGCGGGAGAGTACGAGCAGTACTTC. Amino acid sequence: CASSLGLAGEYEQYF. The chain couples TRBV7-6 to TRBJ2-7, with TRBD2 matching over 13 bases. Germline-derived CDR1 and CDR2 are SGHVS and FNYEAQ. V was clipped by 5 bases and J by 4 bases; unmatched bases: 5. The length of the CDR3 is 15 residues.